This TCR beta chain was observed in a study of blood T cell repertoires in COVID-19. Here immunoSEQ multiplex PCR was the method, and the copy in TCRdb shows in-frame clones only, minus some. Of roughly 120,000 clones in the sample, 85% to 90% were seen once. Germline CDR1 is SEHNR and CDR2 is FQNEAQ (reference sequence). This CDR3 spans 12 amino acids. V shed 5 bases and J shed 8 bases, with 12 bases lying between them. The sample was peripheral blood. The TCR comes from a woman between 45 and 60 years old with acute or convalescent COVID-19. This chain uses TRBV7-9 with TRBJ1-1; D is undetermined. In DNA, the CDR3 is TGTGCCAGCAGCACCTTTACGAGGGAAGCTTTCTTT. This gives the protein CASSTFTREAFF. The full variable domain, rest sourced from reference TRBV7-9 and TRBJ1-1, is DTGVSQNPRHKITKRGQNVTFRCDPISEHNRLYWYRQTLGQGPEFLTYFQNEAQLEKSRLLSDRFSAERPKGSFSTLEIQRTEQGDSAMYLCASSTFTREAFFGQGTRLTVV.